This TCR beta chain was observed in a study of T cells after yellow fever vaccination. Study observations and caveats: Subsequent to the booster, the majority of primary-vaccination clones reappeared (around 97% CD4, approximately 90% CD8).

Germline CDR1 SGHRS, CDR2 YFSETQ. Trimming removed 0 bases at V and 3 bases at J, with 10 bases between. The CDR3 length is 15 residues. The sample holds many counts of this clonotype. Its antigen is not known. MiXCR was run by TCRdb on the 5' RACE reads, yielding one entry per CDR3 protein. Here the sample spans roughly 500,000 distinct CDR3 sequences, about a fifth being singletons. The source of this sequence is a man aged 25 to 40 who received the YFV17D yellow fever vaccine. Specimen: PBMCs, collected 15 days after the yellow fever booster vaccination. J is TRBJ2-1 and V is TRBV5-1; a possible D gene is TRBD1 (6 bases). The CDR3 region has the DNA TGCGCCAGCAGCTTGGTCACAGGGCTCTACAATGAGCAGTTCTTC. Its translation is CASSLVTGLYNEQFF.